This T cell receptor (beta chain) was recorded in a study of T cell changes during pregnancy in multiple sclerosis. The table came from immunoSEQ multiplex PCR; TCRdb's copy has only in-frame clones and leaves some out. Of roughly 20,000 clones in the sample, more than 75% were seen once. Trimming removed 3 bases from V and 10 bases from J; junction bases left unmatched: 5. There are 14 residues in the CDR3. Germline V gene lookup returns CDR1 MNHEY and CDR2 SMNVEV (reference sequence). The chain has TRBV27 and TRBJ2-1, with 11 positions matching TRBD1. This TCR was recovered from a female donor in good health, enrolled as a control in a pregnancy study. Here the sequenced sample was CD8+ T cells from peripheral blood mononuclear cells, taken in the third trimester of pregnancy. Written as DNA, the CDR3 is TGTGCCAGCAGTTTTGGGACAGGGGGTGTCGAGCAGTTCTTC. This gives the protein CASSFGTGGVEQFF.